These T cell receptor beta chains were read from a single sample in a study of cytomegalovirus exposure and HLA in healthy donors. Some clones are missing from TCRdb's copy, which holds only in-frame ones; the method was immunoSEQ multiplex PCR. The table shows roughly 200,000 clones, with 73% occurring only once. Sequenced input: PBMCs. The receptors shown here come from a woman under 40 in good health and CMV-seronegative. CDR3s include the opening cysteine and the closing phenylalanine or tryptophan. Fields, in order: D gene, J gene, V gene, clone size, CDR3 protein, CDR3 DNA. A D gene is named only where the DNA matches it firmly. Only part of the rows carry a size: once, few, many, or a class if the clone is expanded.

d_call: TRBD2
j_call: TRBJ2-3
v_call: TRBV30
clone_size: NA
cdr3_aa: CAWSSGRSTDTQYF
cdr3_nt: TGTGCCTGGAGTTCCGGGAGGAGCACAGATACGCAGTATTTT

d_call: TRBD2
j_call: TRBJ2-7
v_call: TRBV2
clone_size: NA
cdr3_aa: CASNMRTSRNYEQYF
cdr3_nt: TGTGCCAGCAACATGAGGACTAGTCGTAACTACGAGCAGTACTTC

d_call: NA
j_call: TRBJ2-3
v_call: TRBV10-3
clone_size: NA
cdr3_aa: CAISASVGTDTQYF
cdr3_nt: TGTGCCATCAGTGCCTCGGTAGGCACAGATACGCAGTATTTT

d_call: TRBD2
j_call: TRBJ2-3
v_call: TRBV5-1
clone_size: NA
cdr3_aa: CASSFGSGGASGTDTQYF
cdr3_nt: TGCGCCAGCAGCTTTGGTAGCGGGGGGGCCAGTGGCACAGATACGCAGTATTTT

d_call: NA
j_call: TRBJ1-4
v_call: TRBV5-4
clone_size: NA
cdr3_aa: CASSFSPREAANEKLFF
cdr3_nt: TGTGCCAGCAGCTTCTCACCCCGTGAAGCTGCTAATGAAAAACTGTTTTTT

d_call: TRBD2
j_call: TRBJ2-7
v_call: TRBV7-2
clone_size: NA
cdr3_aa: CASSLAISGVSYEQYF
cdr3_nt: TGTGCCAGCAGCTTAGCTATTAGCGGGGTCTCCTACGAGCAGTACTTC

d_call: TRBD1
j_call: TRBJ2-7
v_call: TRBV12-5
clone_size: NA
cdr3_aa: CASGRGQNSPYEQYF
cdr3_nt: TGTGCTAGTGGCAGGGGACAGAACTCGCCCTACGAGCAGTACTTC

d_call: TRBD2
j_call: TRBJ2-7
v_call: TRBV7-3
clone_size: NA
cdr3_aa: CASSSRDYNYEQYF
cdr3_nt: TGTGCCAGCAGCTCCAGGGACTATAACTACGAGCAGTACTTC

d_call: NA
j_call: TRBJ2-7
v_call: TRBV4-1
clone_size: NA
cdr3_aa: CASSQARGRKQYF
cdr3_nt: TGCGCCAGCAGCCAAGCCCGAGGTCGCAAACAGTACTTC

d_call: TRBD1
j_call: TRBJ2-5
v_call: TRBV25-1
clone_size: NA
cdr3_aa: CASSRSGQGYQETQYF
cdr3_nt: TGTGCCAGCAGTCGTTCAGGACAGGGGTACCAAGAGACCCAGTACTTC

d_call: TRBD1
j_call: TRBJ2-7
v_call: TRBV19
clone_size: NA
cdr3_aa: CASSLTGDLTYEQYF
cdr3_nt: TGTGCCAGTAGCTTAACAGGGGATCTCACCTACGAGCAGTACTTC

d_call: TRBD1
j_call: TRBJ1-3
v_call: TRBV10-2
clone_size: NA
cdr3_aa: CASRGQGQSSGNTIYF
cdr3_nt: TGCGCCAGCAGGGGACAGGGCCAAAGCTCTGGAAACACCATATATTTT

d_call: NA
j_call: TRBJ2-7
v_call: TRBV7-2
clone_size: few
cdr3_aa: CASSLGGISYEQYF
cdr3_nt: TGTGCCAGCAGCTTAGGCGGCATTTCCTACGAGCAGTACTTC

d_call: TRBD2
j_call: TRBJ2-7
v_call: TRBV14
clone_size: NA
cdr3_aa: CASSQDYGRPTEQYF
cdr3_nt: TGTGCCAGCAGCCAAGATTACGGGAGGCCCACCGAGCAGTACTTC

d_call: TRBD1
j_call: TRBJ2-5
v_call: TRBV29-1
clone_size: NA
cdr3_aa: CSGRDSEETQYF
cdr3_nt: TGCAGCGGCCGGGACAGCGAAGAGACCCAGTACTTC

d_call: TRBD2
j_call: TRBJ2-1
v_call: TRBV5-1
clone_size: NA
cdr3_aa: CASSLGTSYYNEQFF
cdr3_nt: TGCGCCAGCAGCTTAGGGACTAGCTACTACAATGAGCAGTTCTTC

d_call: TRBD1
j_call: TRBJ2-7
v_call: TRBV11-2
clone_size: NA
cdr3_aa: CASSLGQGPTYEQYF
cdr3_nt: TGTGCCAGCAGCCTGGGACAGGGGCCGACCTACGAGCAGTACTTC

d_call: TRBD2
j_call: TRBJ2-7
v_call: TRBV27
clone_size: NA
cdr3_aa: CASRLAGSFYEQYF
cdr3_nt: TGTGCCAGCAGACTAGCGGGGAGTTTCTACGAGCAGTACTTC

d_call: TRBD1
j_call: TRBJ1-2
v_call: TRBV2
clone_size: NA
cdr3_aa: CASKSAPQGGYGYTF
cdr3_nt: TGTGCCAGCAAGTCCGCCCCACAGGGGGGCTATGGCTACACCTTC

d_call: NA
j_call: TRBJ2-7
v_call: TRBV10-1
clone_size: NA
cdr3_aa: CASSESGSYEQYF
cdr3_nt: TGCGCCAGCAGTGAGTCGGGGAGTTACGAGCAGTACTTC

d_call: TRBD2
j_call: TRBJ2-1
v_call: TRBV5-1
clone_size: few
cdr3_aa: CATQTTSGSIYNEQFF
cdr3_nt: TGCGCCACCCAGACTACTAGCGGGAGTATCTACAATGAGCAGTTCTTC

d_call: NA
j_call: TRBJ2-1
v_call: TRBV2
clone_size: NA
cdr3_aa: CASSFLPPGSSYNEQFF
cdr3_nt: TGTGCCAGCAGTTTCCTACCCCCGGGGAGCTCCTACAATGAGCAGTTCTTC

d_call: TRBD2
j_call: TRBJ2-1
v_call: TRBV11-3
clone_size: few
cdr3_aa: CASSLGPGGGGALDEQFF
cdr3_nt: TGTGCCAGCAGCTTAGGTCCCGGAGGCGGGGGGGCATTGGATGAGCAGTTCTTC

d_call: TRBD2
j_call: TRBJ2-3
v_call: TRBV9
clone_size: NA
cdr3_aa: CASSVGGGPYTDTQYF
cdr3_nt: TGTGCCAGCAGCGTAGGGGGGGGACCCTACACAGATACGCAGTATTTT

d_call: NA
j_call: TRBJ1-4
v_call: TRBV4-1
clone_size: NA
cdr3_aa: CASRPLTEKRTNEKLFF
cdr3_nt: TGCGCCAGCAGACCCCTGACAGAAAAGCGAACTAATGAAAAACTGTTTTTT

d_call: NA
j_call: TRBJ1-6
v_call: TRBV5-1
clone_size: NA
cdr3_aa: CASSLDSVSPLHF
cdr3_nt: TGCGCCAGCAGCTTGGATTCGGTTTCACCCCTCCACTTT

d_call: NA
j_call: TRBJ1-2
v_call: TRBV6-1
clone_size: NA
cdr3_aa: CASIKDSQNNYGYTF
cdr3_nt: TGTGCCAGCATCAAGGACAGCCAAAATAACTATGGCTACACCTTC

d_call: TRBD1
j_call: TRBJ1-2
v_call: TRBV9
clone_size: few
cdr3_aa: CASRGRGIDYGYTF
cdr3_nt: TGTGCCAGCAGAGGCAGGGGGATAGACTATGGCTACACCTTC

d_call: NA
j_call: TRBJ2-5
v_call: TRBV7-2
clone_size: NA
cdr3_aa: CASSNKTQYF
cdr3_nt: TGTGCCAGCAGCAATAAGACCCAGTACTTC

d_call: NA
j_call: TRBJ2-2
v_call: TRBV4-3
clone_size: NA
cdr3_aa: CASSQDQGGNTGELFF
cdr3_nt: TGCGCCAGCAGCCAGGACCAGGGGGGGAACACCGGGGAGCTGTTTTTT

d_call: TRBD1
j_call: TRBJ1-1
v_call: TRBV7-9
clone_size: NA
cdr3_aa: CASSATGATEAFF
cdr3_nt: TGTGCCAGCAGCGCTACAGGGGCGACTGAAGCTTTCTTT